Below, one T cell receptor beta chain is given with its context. Trimming removed 4 bases at V and 1 base at J, with 8 bases between. In germline, CDR1 is SGHRS, CDR2 YFSETQ. This CDR3 is 14 amino acids long. Researchers ran the PCR with 60 Vbeta and 13 Jbeta primers. Profiled with immunoSEQ multiplex PCR; TCRdb holds only in-frame clones, not every one. The sample has some 150,000 clones, roughly 79% seen once. This sample is drawn from a study of cytomegalovirus exposure and HLA in healthy donors. What was sequenced was PBMCs. V gene TRBV5-1 combines with J gene TRBJ2-2; TRBD1 is a possible D gene (6 bases). The source of this sequence is a woman aged 40 to 49 in good health and CMV-seropositive. The CDR3 bases are TGCGCCAGCAGCGAGGGACAGAACACCGGGGAGCTGTTTTTT. This codes for CASSEGQNTGELFF. Looking up the rest from reference TRBV5-1 and TRBJ2-2 gives the full variable domain: KAGVTQTPRYLIKTRGQQVTLSCSPISGHRSVSWYQQTPGQGLQFLFEYFSETQRNKGNFPGRFSGRQFSNSRSEMNVSTLELGDSALYLCASSEGQNTGELFFGEGSRLTVL.